This T cell receptor beta chain derives from a study of blood T cell repertoires in COVID-19. On the study more broadly: Specimens from acute and convalescent COVID-19 originated in the United States, Italy and Spain. PBMCs, B-cell-depleted T cells, or T cells provided the cDNA or gDNA that made up the material.

Produced via immunoSEQ multiplex PCR; TCRdb's table is partial and in-frame only. The sample has some 70,000 clones, 76% seen once. The germline CDR1 and CDR2 sequences are MNHEY and SVGAGI. The CDR3 covers 14 residues. V lost 6 bases and J lost 4; bases outside the gene matches: 7. Patients of the Seattle cohort, enrolled during active infection, were followed longitudinally. The sequencing sample was made of peripheral blood. The genes are TRBV6-5 and TRBJ2-5, with TRBD1 matching 8 bases. The sequence came from a man aged 55-75 years with COVID-19, enrolled during active disease. The CDR3 protein is CASSDGQGAETQYF. The CDR3 nucleotides are TGTGCCAGCAGCGACGGACAGGGAGCAGAGACCCAGTACTTC.